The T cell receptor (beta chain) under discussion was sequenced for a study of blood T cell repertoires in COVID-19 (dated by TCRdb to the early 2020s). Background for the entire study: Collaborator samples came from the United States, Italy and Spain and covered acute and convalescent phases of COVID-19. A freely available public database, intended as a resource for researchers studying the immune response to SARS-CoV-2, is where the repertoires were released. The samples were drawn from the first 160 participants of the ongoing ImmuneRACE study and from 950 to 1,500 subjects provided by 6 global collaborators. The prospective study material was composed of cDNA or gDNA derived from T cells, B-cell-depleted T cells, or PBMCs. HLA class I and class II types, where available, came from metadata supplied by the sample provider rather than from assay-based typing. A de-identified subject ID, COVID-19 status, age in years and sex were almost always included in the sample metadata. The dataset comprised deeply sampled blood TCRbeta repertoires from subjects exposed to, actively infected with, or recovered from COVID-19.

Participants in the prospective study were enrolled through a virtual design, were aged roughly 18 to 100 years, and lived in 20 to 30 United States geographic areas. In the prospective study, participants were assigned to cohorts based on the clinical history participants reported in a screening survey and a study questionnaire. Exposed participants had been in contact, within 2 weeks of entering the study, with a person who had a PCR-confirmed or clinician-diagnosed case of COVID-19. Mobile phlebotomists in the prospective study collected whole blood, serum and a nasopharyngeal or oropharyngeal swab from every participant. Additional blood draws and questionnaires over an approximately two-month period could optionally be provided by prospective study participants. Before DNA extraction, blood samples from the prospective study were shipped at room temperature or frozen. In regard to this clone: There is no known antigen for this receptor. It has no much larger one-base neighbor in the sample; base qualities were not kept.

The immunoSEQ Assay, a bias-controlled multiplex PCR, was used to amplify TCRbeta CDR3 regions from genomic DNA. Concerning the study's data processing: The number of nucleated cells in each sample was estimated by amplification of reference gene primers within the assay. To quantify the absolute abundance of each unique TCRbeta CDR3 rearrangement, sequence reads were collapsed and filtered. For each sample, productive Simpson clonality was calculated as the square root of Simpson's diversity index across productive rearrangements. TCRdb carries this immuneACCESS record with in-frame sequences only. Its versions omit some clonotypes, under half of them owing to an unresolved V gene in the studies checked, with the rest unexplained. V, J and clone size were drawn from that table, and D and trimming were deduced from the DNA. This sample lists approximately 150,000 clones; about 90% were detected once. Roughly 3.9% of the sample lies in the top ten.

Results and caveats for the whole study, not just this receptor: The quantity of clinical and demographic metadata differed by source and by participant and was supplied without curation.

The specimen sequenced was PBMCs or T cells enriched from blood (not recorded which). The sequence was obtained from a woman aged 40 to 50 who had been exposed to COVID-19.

The CDR3 region reads CASSQLPGYGYTF. The nucleotides read TGTGCCAGCAGCCAGCTACCAGGGTACGGCTACACCTTC. This sequence uses TRBV14 and TRBJ1-2; a weak D assignment points to TRBD1 (5 bases agree). The V and J ends are trimmed by 3 bases and 8 bases, leaving 13 bases between them. Inclusive of the bounding cysteine and phenylalanine, the CDR3 is 13 residues long. CDR3 DNA only is kept here, 39 bases in frame from base 1. CDR1 is given as SGHDN and CDR2 as FVKESK, both from the germline V gene. This CDR3, with the reference TRBV14 and TRBJ1-2 proteins standing in past its ends, gives the full variable domain EAGVTQFPSHSVIEKGQTVTLRCDPISGHDNLYWYRRVMGKEIKFLLHFVKESKQDESGMPNNRFLAERTGGTYSTLKVQPAELEDSGVYFCASSQLPGYGYTFGSGTRLTVV.